These 25 T cell receptor beta chains were sequenced from one sample in a study of cytomegalovirus exposure and HLA in healthy donors. PCR involved 60 Vbeta and 13 Jbeta primers. Sequencing used immunoSEQ multiplex PCR; TCRdb keeps in-frame clones, though not all of them. The sample contains about 100,000 clones, under 80% of which appear only once. Input material: PBMCs. These receptors all stem from a woman under 30 in good health and CMV-seropositive.

The V and J genes are TRBV5-1 and TRBJ1-2; D gene unclear. The CDR3 sequence is 13 residues long. The germline CDR1 and CDR2 sequences are SGHRS and YFSETQ. The ends were cut back, 2 bases at V and 5 bases at J, with 10 bases in the middle. The CDR3 sequence: CASSLDIKYGYTF. CDR3 bases: TGCGCCAGCAGCTTAGACATAAAGTATGGCTACACCTTC.

The V call is TRBV7-2, the J call TRBJ2-1, with D hard to call. The CDR3 runs to 12 residues. The V end was cut by 0 bases, the J end by 8 bases, with 5 bases between. CDR1 is SGHTA, CDR2 FQGNSA, per germline. The CDR3 sequence is CASSLAGHEQFF. In nucleotides, the CDR3 is TGTGCCAGCAGCTTAGCTGGGCATGAGCAGTTCTTC.

The V call is TRBV13, the J call TRBJ2-7; 12 nucleotides agree with TRBD1. V lost 5 bases and J lost 6; bases outside the gene matches: 5. Germline values: CDR1 PRHDT, CDR2 FYEKMQ (reference sequence). This CDR3 is 14 amino acids long. In DNA, the CDR3 is TGTGCCAGCAGCACCGGGACAGGGGGCGTCGAGCAGTACTTC. This gives the protein CASSTGTGGVEQYF.

This chain joins TRBV4-1 and TRBJ2-7; D perhaps matches TRBD2 (5 bases). The CDR3 runs 14 residues. Germline CDR1 reads MGHRA; CDR2 reads YSYEKL. Trimming took 9 bases from V and 4 from J, leaving 19 bases between them. The CDR3 is CARGMRASPYEQYF. CDR3 DNA sequence: TGCGCCAGAGGGATGAGGGCCAGCCCATACGAGCAGTACTTC.

This chain uses TRBV25-1 with TRBJ2-7; 8 bases fit TRBD2. The germline CDR1 and CDR2 sequences are MGHDK and SYGVNS. V lost 1 base to trimming and J lost 8 bases; unmatched junction nucleotides: 7. The CDR3 is 14 amino acids. The CDR3 reads CASSEFGAGVQQYF. CDR3 bases: TGTGCCAGCAGTGAATTTGGAGCGGGAGTCCAGCAGTACTTC.

There are many counts of this clone. The chain joins TRBV19 to TRBJ2-7; 7 nucleotides match TRBD1. V dropped 5 bases and J dropped 5; count of bases not matched to a gene: 12. CDR3 size: 15 residues. The germline V gene has CDR1 LNHDA and CDR2 SQIVND (reference sequence). CDR3 in DNA: TGTGCCAGTAGTGTAAGACAGGGTGAATCCCACGAGCAGTACTTC. It is translated as CASSVRQGESHEQYF.

This sequence joins TRBV27 and TRBJ1-2; TRBD1 might be the D (6 bases). V lost 6 bases and J lost 8, with 37 bases in between. This CDR3 has 20 residues. Germline V CDR1 and CDR2: MNHEY, SMNVEV (reference sequence). CDR3 coding DNA: TGTGCCAGCAGCACTTACCTTGGGGGCGACCACCTTTCTTTTCGGTCCGGCTACACCTTC. Amino acids: CASSTYLGGDHLSFRSGYTF.

This clone occurred a few times. This chain joins TRBV5-4 and TRBJ2-1; D unresolved. The germline V gene encodes CDR1 SGHNT and CDR2 YYREEE (reference sequence). V was pared by 1 base and J by 9 bases, with 8 bases between. This CDR3 is 12 amino acids long. CDR3 in DNA: TGTGCCAGCAGCTTGACTATCGGTGAGCAGTTCTTC. Its protein product is CASSLTIGEQFF.

V usage is TRBV6-1 and J usage is TRBJ2-7, with TRBD1 identical over 9 bases. The CDR3 extends over 15 amino acids. Trimming took 0 bases from V and 6 from J; bases not matched to a gene: 6. CDR1 and CDR2 from the germline V gene are MNHNS and SASEGT. CDR3 protein: CASSEAVGQGSEQYF. The CDR3, as DNA: TGTGCCAGCAGTGAAGCGGTGGGACAGGGTTCCGAGCAGTACTTC.

A word on this clone: This same CDR3 is encoded by further DNA sequences in the sample. The chain combines TRBV6-5 with TRBJ2-1; D is undetermined. The V gene lost 0 bases and the J gene lost 4 bases, with 4 bases spanning the gap. This CDR3 spans 13 amino acids. The V gene's germline CDR1 is MNHEY and CDR2 SVGAGI. The chain's CDR3 is CASSYSRYNEQFF. The CDR3 region has the DNA TGTGCCAGCAGTTACTCGCGGTACAATGAGCAGTTCTTC.

This clone appeared a few times. V usage is TRBV28 and J usage is TRBJ1-2; TRBD1 aligns across 7 bases. Germline CDR1 and CDR2: MDHEN and SYDVKM. CDR3 length equals 15 residues. V lost 3 bases, J lost 6 bases, and 10 bases stayed unmatched. The DNA for the CDR3 is TGTGCCAGCAGTTTCCGGCTCAGGGGGTCGAATGGCTACACCTTC. Amino acid sequence: CASSFRLRGSNGYTF.

This chain joins TRBV28 and TRBJ2-7; 8 nucleotides line up with TRBD2. Germline loops: CDR1 MDHEN, CDR2 SYDVKM. V trimming: 7 bases; J trimming: 4 bases; junction bases outside the gene matches: 12. CDR3 length: 15 amino acids. CDR3 in amino acids: CASTSAGGGRYEQYF. The CDR3 DNA follows: TGTGCCAGCACCTCCGCGGGTGGCGGGAGGTACGAGCAGTACTTC.

The V gene is TRBV7-6, the J gene TRBJ2-7, with 7 bases aligning to TRBD1. The CDR3 covers 15 residues. Germline V gene data show CDR1 as SGHVS and CDR2 as FNYEAQ. V dropped 1 base and J dropped 6; count of bases not matched to a gene: 9. The CDR3 protein is CASSLGEGAHREQYF. CDR3 coding DNA: TGTGCCAGCAGCTTAGGAGAGGGGGCCCATCGCGAGCAGTACTTC.

This clone has only one observation. The CDR3, as DNA: TGCAGCGCCCGGACAGGATCTTCCTACGAGCAGTACTTC. It is translated as CSARTGSSYEQYF. V gene TRBV29-1 combines with J gene TRBJ2-7; 7 positions match TRBD1. The CDR3 runs to 13 residues. Trimming removed 7 bases from V and 1 base from J; junction bases left unmatched: 7. Germline V gene data show CDR1 as SQVTM and CDR2 as ANQGSEA.

This clone was found a few times. The chain combines TRBV2 with TRBJ2-3; TRBD1 might be the D (7 bases). CDR1 is SNHLY, CDR2 FYNNEI, per germline. CDR3 size: 14 residues. V lost 9 bases and J 0 bases, leaving 13 bases between the germline ends. The CDR3 bases are TGTGCCAGTAGGGGGCGGGGTAGCACAGATACGCAGTATTTT. Translation gives CASRGRGSTDTQYF.

The chain links TRBV30 to TRBJ2-3, with D perhaps TRBD2 (5 bases). CDR1 and CDR2 (germline): GTSNPN, SVGIG (reference sequence). The CDR3 extends over 14 amino acids. Trimming pared 2 bases from V and 3 bases from J, leaving 12 bases between. As DNA, the CDR3 is TGTGCCTGGAGTCCCAGTCCGGGGACAGATACGCAGTATTTT. It yields the protein CAWSPSPGTDTQYF. Variable domain in full (rest from reference TRBV30 and TRBJ2-3): SQTIHQWPATLVQPVGSPLSLECTVEGTSNPNLYWYRQAAGRGLQLLFYSVGIGQISSEVPQNLSASRPQDRQFILSSKKLLLSDSGFYLCAWSPSPGTDTQYFGPGTRLTVL.

V gene TRBV5-6 combines with J gene TRBJ2-1; 8 positions agree with TRBD2. Trimming cost V 0 bases and J 2 bases; bases outside gene matches: 7. This CDR3 contains 17 residues. CDR1 and CDR2 from the germline V gene are SGHDT and YYEEEE. CDR3 residues: CASSLAPTSETYNEQFF. Written as DNA, the CDR3 is TGTGCCAGCAGCTTGGCCCCGACTAGCGAGACCTACAATGAGCAGTTCTTC.

V and J are TRBV27 and TRBJ2-7; 9 bases match TRBD2. The CDR3 is 18 amino acids. The V gene's germline CDR1 is MNHEY and CDR2 SMNVEV (reference sequence). V shed 6 bases and J 2 bases; nucleotides not matched to a gene: 17. As DNA, the CDR3 is TGTGCCAGCAGACCCGGACTAGCGCTGATAAATTCCGCCTACGAGCAGTACTTC. Translated, it gives CASRPGLALINSAYEQYF.

The chain uses TRBV18 and TRBJ1-5; the match to TRBD1 covers 8 bases. The ends lost 6 bases at V and 2 bases at J; junction bases unmatched: 9. Per germline, CDR1 KGHSH and CDR2 LQKENI. The CDR3 contains 16 residues. The CDR3 is CASSPTGTGGNQPQHF. The CDR3 bases are TGTGCCAGCTCCCCAACCGGGACAGGTGGCAATCAGCCCCAGCATTTT. The complete variable domain, with remaining parts taken from reference TRBV18 and TRBJ1-5, reads NAGVMQNPRHLVRRRGQEARLRCSPMKGHSHVYWYRQLPEEGLKFMVYLQKENIIDESGMPKERFSAEFPKEGPSILRIQQVVRGDSAAYFCASSPTGTGGNQPQHFGDGTRLSIL.

Only a few counts were recorded for this clone. The chain has TRBV5-6 and TRBJ1-1; TRBD1 is a possible D gene (6 bases). Germline values: CDR1 SGHDT, CDR2 YYEEEE. Trimming cost V 1 base and J 0 bases, with 10 bases left between them. The CDR3 has 15 amino acids. CDR3 in amino acids: CASSLRTGLNTEAFF. The CDR3 DNA reads TGTGCCAGCAGCTTGAGAACAGGGTTGAACACTGAAGCTTTCTTT.

The sample holds a few counts of this clone. The V call is TRBV28, the J call TRBJ2-7; the match to TRBD1 covers 8 bases. Trimming removed 3 bases from V and 6 bases from J; junction bases left unmatched: 10. CDR1 is MDHEN and CDR2 is SYDVKM in the germline V gene. This CDR3 spans 15 amino acids. CDR3 coding DNA: TGTGCCAGCAGTTTGGCCTGGGCAGGGGGCAGCGAGCAGTACTTC. Its protein is CASSLAWAGGSEQYF.

The V call is TRBV27, the J call TRBJ2-1, with TRBD2 matching over 9 bases. Germline V gene data show CDR1 as MNHEY and CDR2 as SMNVEV (reference sequence). The length of the CDR3 is 16 residues. V shed 6 bases and J 0 bases; nucleotides not matched to a gene: 6. CDR3 amino acids: CASRDPTSGSYNEQFF. In DNA, the CDR3 is TGTGCCAGCAGGGACCCGACTAGCGGCTCCTACAATGAGCAGTTCTTC.

The rearrangement joins TRBV9 to TRBJ2-2, with TRBD2 matching over 7 bases. V was pared by 2 bases and J by 6 bases, with 7 bases of the junction left unmatched. The germline gives CDR1 SGDLS, CDR2 YYNGEE. The CDR3 runs to 15 residues. This chain's CDR3 is CASSVGSSGSGELFF. The CDR3 DNA reads TGTGCCAGCAGCGTCGGTTCTAGCGGCTCCGGGGAGCTGTTTTTT.

The chain couples TRBV4-3 to TRBJ2-5; 11 nucleotides agree with TRBD2. The CDR3 sequence is 16 residues long. The junction had 5 bases not matched to a gene; V was cut back by 2 bases and J by 3 bases. CDR1 and CDR2 (germline): LGHNA, YSLEER. CDR3 nucleotide sequence: TGCGCCAGCAGCCAATGGGCGACTAGCGGGAAAGAGACCCAGTACTTC. Protein sequence: CASSQWATSGKETQYF.

The sample holds one count of this clone. The chain is built from TRBV2 and TRBJ2-5, with D perhaps matching TRBD2 (6 bases). CDR1 SNHLY and CDR2 FYNNEI come from the germline V gene. The CDR3 length is 16 residues. Between the trimmed V and J ends, which lost 1 base and 1 base, there was a span of 13 bases. The CDR3 here is CASSEGSSGTQETQYF. The CDR3 nucleotides are TGTGCCAGCAGTGAAGGTAGTAGCGGAACCCAAGAGACCCAGTACTTC.